This T cell receptor (beta chain) stems from a study of T-cell reconstitution after alpha-beta-depleted transplantation in children. Study-wide results and caveats: Newly produced T cells mostly accounted for T-cell counts and diversity one year post-transplant. Two months or so post-transplant, alpha-beta T cells reportedly derived from several hundred expanded graft clones. It was surviving recipient T cells and thymic progenitors that gave some patients high TCRbeta diversity at day 60.

The library targeted TCRbeta and was prepared with unique molecular identifiers. TCRdb reprocessed the PCR reads with MiXCR, giving one entry per CDR3 protein. In the table there are about 350,000 distinct CDR3 sequences, 15% to 20% of which are singletons. At least ten counts were recorded for this clonotype. The antigen is undetermined. Germline V gene sequence: CDR1 DFQATT, CDR2 SNEGSKA (reference sequence). Trimming at V came to 7 bases and at J to 7 bases, leaving 10 bases not matched to a gene. CDR3 length equals 14 residues. The sequenced sample was PBMCs, mostly from graft donor cells, obtained 360 days after TCRalphabeta/CD19-depleted stem cell transplant. The V call is TRBV20-1, the J call TRBJ2-7; TRBD2 aligns across 13 bases. The sequence derives from a male patient between 2 and 10 years old who had a stem cell transplant for acute lymphoblastic leukemia, so the T cells may come from the graft donor. The CDR3 DNA reads as TGCAGTGTAGGACTAGCGGGAGTTCTGGGGGAGCAGTACTTC. It is translated as CSVGLAGVLGEQYF.